A selection of T cell receptor beta chains follows, all from one sample in a study of cytomegalovirus exposure and HLA in healthy donors. The table came from immunoSEQ multiplex PCR; TCRdb's copy has only in-frame clones and leaves some out. The repertoire holds about 98,000 clones, with over 80% as singletons. Sequencing was performed on PBMCs. These receptors were obtained from a female donor in good health and CMV-seropositive. The CDR3 runs from the conserved cysteine through the conserved F or W. Fields, in order: J gene, D gene, clone size, V gene, CDR3 length, CDR3 DNA, CDR3 protein. D genes are given only for firm matches. For some rows the clone size is stated as once, few or many, or as a class when expanded; others skip it.

j_call: TRBJ2-5
d_call: TRBD2
clone_size: once
v_call: TRBV2
cdr3_length: 18
cdr3_nt: TGTGCCAGCAGTGAAGCGCTTCTAGCGGGGGGTATAAGGGAGACCCAGTACTTC
cdr3_aa: CASSEALLAGGIRETQYF

j_call: TRBJ2-7
d_call: -
clone_size: few
v_call: TRBV19
cdr3_length: 13
cdr3_nt: TGTGCCAGTAGTCGGTTGGGAGTCGGCGAGCAGTACTTC
cdr3_aa: CASSRLGVGEQYF

j_call: TRBJ1-1
d_call: -
clone_size: -
v_call: TRBV25-1
cdr3_length: 12
cdr3_nt: TGTGCCAGCAGTGACGTGAACACTGAAGCTTTCTTT
cdr3_aa: CASSDVNTEAFF

j_call: TRBJ1-2
d_call: -
clone_size: -
v_call: TRBV4-1
cdr3_length: 13
cdr3_nt: TGCGCCAGCAGTCAGGTCCGAGCCCATGGCTACACCTTC
cdr3_aa: CASSQVRAHGYTF

j_call: TRBJ2-7
d_call: -
clone_size: -
v_call: TRBV19
cdr3_length: 14
cdr3_nt: TGTGCCACCTCAGAGGCCAGCGGATTCTACGAGCAGTACTTC
cdr3_aa: CATSEASGFYEQYF

j_call: TRBJ1-2
d_call: TRBD1
clone_size: -
v_call: TRBV5-6
cdr3_length: 13
cdr3_nt: TGTGCCAGCAGCACGGACAGGGTCTATGGCTACACCTTC
cdr3_aa: CASSTDRVYGYTF

j_call: TRBJ2-4
d_call: -
clone_size: -
v_call: TRBV7-9
cdr3_length: 13
cdr3_nt: TGTGCCAGCAGCTTATTTCCAGAAAACATTCAGTACTTC
cdr3_aa: CASSLFPENIQYF

j_call: TRBJ2-5
d_call: TRBD1
clone_size: few
v_call: TRBV7-9
cdr3_length: 14
cdr3_nt: TGTGCCAGCATACAGGGGGAGTACCAAGAGACCCAGTACTTC
cdr3_aa: CASIQGEYQETQYF

j_call: TRBJ2-7
d_call: -
clone_size: -
v_call: TRBV9
cdr3_length: 14
cdr3_nt: TGTGCCAGCAGCGTAGGGACAGTCTCCTACGAGCAGTACTTC
cdr3_aa: CASSVGTVSYEQYF

j_call: TRBJ2-5
d_call: -
clone_size: -
v_call: TRBV28
cdr3_length: 14
cdr3_nt: TGTGCCAGCAGTTTAACCAGGGCCGGGGAGACCCAGTACTTC
cdr3_aa: CASSLTRAGETQYF

j_call: TRBJ2-5
d_call: -
clone_size: -
v_call: TRBV2
cdr3_length: 11
cdr3_nt: TGTGCCAGCACCAGCGAAGAGACCCAGTACTTC
cdr3_aa: CASTSEETQYF

j_call: TRBJ2-7
d_call: TRBD1
clone_size: -
v_call: TRBV25-1
cdr3_length: 13
cdr3_nt: TGTGCCAGCAGTAGACAGGGGAACTACGAGCAGTACTTC
cdr3_aa: CASSRQGNYEQYF

j_call: TRBJ2-3
d_call: -
clone_size: -
v_call: TRBV5-6
cdr3_length: 15
cdr3_nt: TGTGCCAGCAGCTTGGCCCTGACAGGATTTGATACGCAGTATTTT
cdr3_aa: CASSLALTGFDTQYF

j_call: TRBJ1-6
d_call: -
clone_size: few
v_call: TRBV4-2
cdr3_length: 16
cdr3_nt: TGTGCCAGCAGCCAAGATCTGGCAGGGGTGAATTCACCCCTCCACTTT
cdr3_aa: CASSQDLAGVNSPLHF

j_call: TRBJ2-4
d_call: -
clone_size: -
v_call: TRBV6-5
cdr3_length: 15
cdr3_nt: TGTGCCAGCAGAAGCCCAGGGGAGGCCAAAAACATTCAGTACTTC
cdr3_aa: CASRSPGEAKNIQYF

j_call: TRBJ2-5
d_call: -
clone_size: -
v_call: TRBV6-1
cdr3_length: 14
cdr3_nt: TGTGCCAGCAGTGAAGTAGGGGTGCAAGAGACCCAGTACTTC
cdr3_aa: CASSEVGVQETQYF